A selection of T cell receptor beta chains follows, all from one sample in a study of Ad26.COV2.S vaccination and SARS-CoV-2 variants. TCRdb's table, derived via immunoSEQ multiplex PCR, lists solely in-frame clones and lacks some. The sample holds about 350,000 clones, approximately 81% seen once. Source: peripheral blood, taken in a trial of Ad26.COV2.S vaccine versus placebo. Receptors originate from a person between 18 and 65 years old who received the Ad26.COV2.S COVID-19 vaccine or a placebo. CDR3s include the opening cysteine and the closing phenylalanine or tryptophan. The D gene is left open where the match is weak. Clone size appears in some rows only: once, few, many, or a class for an expanded clone.

j_gene: TRBJ2-7; abundance: once; d_gene: TRBD1; v_gene: TRBV10-3; CDR3aa: CATWTGGFYEQYF; CDR3nt: TGTGCCACCTGGACAGGGGGCTTCTACGAGCAGTACTTC
j_gene: TRBJ2-7; abundance: -; d_gene: -; v_gene: TRBV5-1; CDR3aa: CASSRTSYEQYF; CDR3nt: TGCGCCAGCAGCCGGACCTCCTACGAGCAGTACTTC
j_gene: TRBJ1-3; abundance: -; d_gene: -; v_gene: TRBV7-2; CDR3aa: CASSFGAGSGNTIYF; CDR3nt: TGTGCCAGCAGCTTCGGGGCGGGAAGTGGAAACACCATATATTTT
j_gene: TRBJ1-6; abundance: once; d_gene: TRBD1; v_gene: TRBV4-3; CDR3aa: CASSQVQGVRSPLHF; CDR3nt: TGCGCCAGCAGCCAAGTACAGGGGGTGAGGTCACCCCTCCACTTT
j_gene: TRBJ2-2; abundance: -; d_gene: -; v_gene: TRBV18; CDR3aa: CASSKEAAGELFF; CDR3nt: TGTGCCAGCTCAAAAGAGGCGGCCGGGGAGCTGTTTTTT
j_gene: TRBJ1-4; abundance: -; d_gene: TRBD1; v_gene: TRBV5-1; CDR3aa: CASSLRGTGGEKLFF; CDR3nt: TGCGCCAGCAGCTTAAGGGGGACAGGGGGTGAAAAACTGTTTTTT
j_gene: TRBJ1-1; abundance: -; d_gene: -; v_gene: TRBV7-2; CDR3aa: CASSLGVQMNTEAFF; CDR3nt: TGTGCCAGCAGCTTAGGGGTCCAGATGAACACTGAAGCTTTCTTT
j_gene: TRBJ2-5; abundance: -; d_gene: -; v_gene: TRBV11-2; CDR3aa: CASSLAGTQGETQYF; CDR3nt: TGTGCCAGCAGCTTAGCCGGGACTCAGGGAGAGACCCAGTACTTC
j_gene: TRBJ2-2; abundance: -; d_gene: -; v_gene: TRBV19; CDR3aa: CASSIRFTGELFF; CDR3nt: TGTGCCAGTAGTATACGTTTCACCGGGGAGCTGTTTTTT
j_gene: TRBJ2-2; abundance: many; d_gene: TRBD1; v_gene: TRBV6-1; CDR3aa: CASSGRQGARTGELFF; CDR3nt: TGTGCCAGCAGTGGAAGACAGGGGGCGCGAACCGGGGAGCTGTTTTTT
j_gene: TRBJ2-3; abundance: -; d_gene: TRBD2; v_gene: TRBV9; CDR3aa: CASSVGAGGRTDTQYF; CDR3nt: TGTGCCAGCAGCGTAGGCGCGGGGGGCCGAACAGATACGCAGTATTTT
j_gene: TRBJ1-1; abundance: -; d_gene: -; v_gene: TRBV4-3; CDR3aa: CASSQARQMNTEAFF; CDR3nt: TGCGCCAGCAGCCAGGCCCGACAGATGAACACTGAAGCTTTCTTT
j_gene: TRBJ1-2; abundance: -; d_gene: TRBD1; v_gene: TRBV10-3; CDR3aa: CAISESAGGSIGYTF; CDR3nt: TGTGCCATCAGTGAGTCTGCAGGGGGCTCTATCGGCTACACCTTC
j_gene: TRBJ2-3; abundance: -; d_gene: TRBD2; v_gene: TRBV11-2; CDR3aa: CASSLLPGLAGGTTDTQYF; CDR3nt: TGTGCCAGCAGCCTACTGCCGGGACTAGCGGGGGGGACCACAGATACGCAGTATTTT
j_gene: TRBJ2-3; abundance: -; d_gene: -; v_gene: TRBV9; CDR3aa: CASTMTIYSDTDTQYF; CDR3nt: TGTGCCAGCACCATGACGATATACAGTGATACAGATACGCAGTATTTT
j_gene: TRBJ1-6; abundance: -; d_gene: TRBD1; v_gene: TRBV4-3; CDR3aa: CASSQGQGNSPLHF; CDR3nt: TGCGCCAGCAGCCAAGGACAGGGTAATTCACCCCTCCACTTT
j_gene: TRBJ1-2; abundance: -; d_gene: TRBD1; v_gene: TRBV10-3; CDR3aa: CAISEDRGTRDGYTF; CDR3nt: TGTGCCATCAGTGAGGACAGGGGGACAAGGGATGGCTACACCTTC
j_gene: TRBJ2-3; abundance: few; d_gene: -; v_gene: TRBV28; CDR3aa: CASNSQLTDTQYF; CDR3nt: TGTGCCAGCAACTCCCAGCTGACAGATACGCAGTATTTT
j_gene: TRBJ2-1; abundance: once; d_gene: -; v_gene: TRBV18; CDR3aa: CASSIRGYNEQFF; CDR3nt: TGTGCCAGCTCAATCAGGGGCTACAATGAGCAGTTCTTC
j_gene: TRBJ2-7; abundance: -; d_gene: TRBD1; v_gene: TRBV30; CDR3aa: CAWSRDREQYF; CDR3nt: TGTGCCTGGAGTAGGGACAGGGAGCAGTACTTC
j_gene: TRBJ1-5; abundance: -; d_gene: TRBD1; v_gene: TRBV30; CDR3aa: CAWSRTGGQPQHF; CDR3nt: TGTGCCTGGAGTCGGACAGGGGGTCAGCCCCAGCATTTT
j_gene: TRBJ2-4; abundance: -; d_gene: TRBD2; v_gene: TRBV2; CDR3aa: CASRREGENIQYF; CDR3nt: TGTGCCAGCAGGCGGGAGGGGGAAAACATTCAGTACTTC
j_gene: TRBJ2-1; abundance: -; d_gene: -; v_gene: TRBV11-2; CDR3aa: CASSSIMYNEQFF; CDR3nt: TGTGCCAGCAGCTCTATTATGTACAATGAGCAGTTCTTC
j_gene: TRBJ2-2; abundance: -; d_gene: TRBD2; v_gene: TRBV6-6; CDR3aa: CASSLAGGAMGTGELFF; CDR3nt: TGTGCCAGCAGTCTAGCGGGGGGGGCTATGGGCACCGGGGAGCTGTTTTTT
j_gene: TRBJ2-3; abundance: -; d_gene: TRBD2; v_gene: TRBV6-5; CDR3aa: CASRAGGSTDTQYF; CDR3nt: TGTGCCAGCAGGGCGGGAGGTAGCACAGATACGCAGTATTTT
j_gene: TRBJ1-1; abundance: -; d_gene: TRBD1; v_gene: TRBV30; CDR3aa: CAWRLSGTGNTEAFF; CDR3nt: TGTGCCTGGAGACTTTCCGGGACAGGGAACACTGAAGCTTTCTTT
j_gene: TRBJ2-7; abundance: -; d_gene: -; v_gene: TRBV3-1/TRBV3-2; CDR3aa: CASSQEGRRGSYEQYF; CDR3nt: TGTGCCAGCAGCCAAGAAGGTAGGAGGGGTTCCTACGAGCAGTACTTC
j_gene: TRBJ2-5; abundance: once; d_gene: -; v_gene: TRBV9; CDR3aa: CASSVASSKETQYF; CDR3nt: TGTGCCAGCAGCGTAGCGTCTAGCAAAGAGACCCAGTACTTC
j_gene: TRBJ1-4; abundance: -; d_gene: -; v_gene: TRBV4-3; CDR3aa: CASGPGTATNEKLFF; CDR3nt: TGCGCCAGCGGGCCGGGGACTGCAACTAATGAAAAACTGTTTTTT
j_gene: TRBJ1-5; abundance: -; d_gene: TRBD1; v_gene: TRBV6-6; CDR3aa: CASSSEDRGQNQPQHF; CDR3nt: TGTGCCAGCAGTTCCGAGGACAGGGGACAAAATCAGCCCCAGCATTTT
j_gene: TRBJ1-2; abundance: once; d_gene: -; v_gene: TRBV5-8; CDR3aa: CASSPTDSPSYGYTF; CDR3nt: TGTGCCAGCAGCCCCACCGACAGCCCCTCCTATGGCTACACCTTC
j_gene: TRBJ1-5; abundance: -; d_gene: -; v_gene: TRBV6-5; CDR3aa: CASSPRARNQPQHF; CDR3nt: TGTGCCAGCAGTCCCAGGGCCCGCAATCAGCCCCAGCATTTT
j_gene: TRBJ2-7; abundance: -; d_gene: TRBD2; v_gene: TRBV4-1; CDR3aa: CASSQESVLASSYEQYF; CDR3nt: TGCGCCAGCAGCCAAGAGTCAGTACTAGCGAGCTCCTACGAGCAGTACTTC
j_gene: TRBJ2-3; abundance: -; d_gene: -; v_gene: TRBV9; CDR3aa: CASSVSPLTDTQYF; CDR3nt: TGTGCCAGCAGCGTATCACCTCTCACAGATACGCAGTATTTT
j_gene: TRBJ2-7; abundance: -; d_gene: TRBD1; v_gene: TRBV18; CDR3aa: CASSRRTGDPYEQYF; CDR3nt: TGTGCCAGCTCCCGGCGGACAGGGGACCCATACGAGCAGTACTTC
j_gene: TRBJ2-5; abundance: -; d_gene: -; v_gene: TRBV7-6; CDR3aa: CASSFKETQYF; CDR3nt: TGTGCCAGCAGCTTCAAAGAGACCCAGTACTTC
j_gene: TRBJ1-4; abundance: -; d_gene: -; v_gene: TRBV5-5; CDR3aa: CASSWTVDSEKLFF; CDR3nt: TGTGCCAGCAGCTGGACTGTAGATAGCGAAAAACTGTTTTTT
j_gene: TRBJ1-5; abundance: -; d_gene: -; v_gene: TRBV12-3/TRBV12-4; CDR3aa: CASTFGTFGPQHF; CDR3nt: TGTGCCAGCACCTTCGGGACCTTCGGGCCCCAGCATTTT
j_gene: TRBJ1-5; abundance: -; d_gene: TRBD1; v_gene: TRBV2; CDR3aa: CASSRQGSGQPQHF; CDR3nt: TGTGCCAGCAGCCGACAGGGTTCGGGTCAGCCCCAGCATTTT
j_gene: TRBJ2-7; abundance: few; d_gene: TRBD1; v_gene: TRBV18; CDR3aa: CASSPGQVSYEQYF; CDR3nt: TGTGCCAGCTCACCGGGACAGGTCTCCTACGAGCAGTACTTC
j_gene: TRBJ2-5; abundance: -; d_gene: TRBD1; v_gene: TRBV7-9; CDR3aa: CASSLSGQGFGWQETQYF; CDR3nt: TGTGCCAGCAGTCTCTCGGGACAGGGGTTCGGATGGCAAGAGACCCAGTACTTC
j_gene: TRBJ1-2; abundance: -; d_gene: -; v_gene: TRBV19; CDR3aa: CAGRDTANYGYTF; CDR3nt: TGTGCCGGGAGGGACACGGCTAACTATGGCTACACCTTC
j_gene: TRBJ1-2; abundance: few; d_gene: -; v_gene: TRBV7-9; CDR3aa: CASSLEGVLYGYTF; CDR3nt: TGTGCCAGCAGCTTAGAGGGGGTGCTCTATGGCTACACCTTC
j_gene: TRBJ2-7; abundance: -; d_gene: -; v_gene: TRBV12-3/TRBV12-4; CDR3aa: CASRNGVDEQYF; CDR3nt: TGTGCCAGCAGGAATGGGGTTGACGAGCAGTACTTC
j_gene: TRBJ1-5; abundance: once; d_gene: TRBD1; v_gene: TRBV18; CDR3aa: CASSQTGDQPQHF; CDR3nt: TGTGCCAGCTCACAGACAGGGGATCAGCCCCAGCATTTT
j_gene: TRBJ2-3; abundance: -; d_gene: TRBD2; v_gene: TRBV4-3; CDR3aa: CASSQGLAAMDADTQYF; CDR3nt: TGCGCCAGCAGCCAGGGACTAGCGGCGATGGACGCGGATACGCAGTATTTT
j_gene: TRBJ1-6; abundance: -; d_gene: TRBD1; v_gene: TRBV2; CDR3aa: CASGTDYSPLHF; CDR3nt: TGTGCCAGCGGGACAGACTATTCACCCCTCCACTTT
j_gene: TRBJ2-7; abundance: -; d_gene: TRBD1; v_gene: TRBV3-1/TRBV3-2; CDR3aa: CASSPRDRVSYEQYF; CDR3nt: TGTGCCAGCAGCCCCCGGGACAGGGTCTCCTACGAGCAGTACTTC
j_gene: TRBJ2-5; abundance: -; d_gene: TRBD1; v_gene: TRBV19; CDR3aa: CASNPTGGAYQETQYF; CDR3nt: TGTGCCAGTAACCCGACAGGGGGCGCTTACCAAGAGACCCAGTACTTC
j_gene: TRBJ1-4; abundance: -; d_gene: -; v_gene: TRBV3-1/TRBV3-2; CDR3aa: CASSQEGEKLFF; CDR3nt: TGTGCCAGCAGCCAAGAAGGTGAAAAACTGTTTTTT
j_gene: TRBJ2-5; abundance: -; d_gene: TRBD2; v_gene: TRBV5-6; CDR3aa: CASSLGGGQETQYF; CDR3nt: TGTGCCAGCAGCTTGGGCGGGGGGCAAGAGACCCAGTACTTC
j_gene: TRBJ2-7; abundance: -; d_gene: TRBD2; v_gene: TRBV20-1; CDR3aa: CSASRPSGSYEQYF; CDR3nt: TGCAGTGCTAGTAGGCCTAGCGGGAGTTACGAGCAGTACTTC
j_gene: TRBJ2-5; abundance: -; d_gene: TRBD2; v_gene: TRBV5-4; CDR3aa: CASSRGPLAGGETQYF; CDR3nt: TGTGCCAGCAGCAGGGGTCCGCTAGCGGGAGGTGAGACCCAGTACTTC